This T cell receptor (beta chain) is from a study of patients and donors after allogeneic stem cell transplantation. This clonotype showed up just a few times. TCRdb recomputed calls from the RT-PCR reads with MiXCR, one row per CDR3 protein. The table has over 150,000 distinct CDR3 sequences, 30% seen once. CDR3 length: 16 amino acids. Germline V gives CDR1 MGHRA, CDR2 YSYEKL. With V trimmed by 0 bases and J by 10 bases, 8 bases remained unmatched. The V gene is TRBV4-1, the J gene TRBJ1-6; 8 positions agree with TRBD1. Sequences were obtained from blood, either unsorted or a sorted T cell fraction (not recorded which). The clonotype originates from a human donor who was either an allogeneic HSCT recipient or a stem cell or donor lymphocyte infusion donor (not recorded which). It is not recorded whose cells these are; they may come from a transplant donor. CDR3 region: CASSQEPQGALSPLHF. CDR3 nucleotide sequence: TGCGCCAGCAGCCAAGAACCCCAGGGGGCCCTGTCACCCCTCCACTTT.